This T cell receptor (beta chain) appears in the sequencing data of a study of beta chain features in type 1 diabetes. The V gene's germline CDR1 is LGHNA and CDR2 YSLEER. Trimming pared 1 base from V and 1 base from J, leaving 8 bases between. This CDR3 region has 14 residues. This clone was picked up a small number of times. Its antigen is not identified. Study-level results: TCRB CDR3 length was moderately but significantly reduced in all four CD4+ subsets of Type 1 diabetes patients. Within patients, naive, central memory and Treg TCRB repertoires seemed more similar than within healthy donors.

The isolated RNA, all of it, was reverse transcribed, so expressed TCRB transcripts were what got sequenced. The assay was immunoSEQ multiplex PCR, and TCRdb's table has in-frame clones only and misses some. Here the sample spans almost 350,000 clones, 9.3% being singletons. Based on CD45RO/CCR7/CD25/CD127/CD95/CD27, CD4+ regulatory, stem cell-like memory, naive and central memory cells were sorted. The chain has TRBV4-3 and TRBJ2-7; D is unresolved. The specimen was central memory CD4+ T cells from blood. The sequence derives from a man younger than 40 with type 1 diabetes. CDR3: CASSQGIQSYEQYF. As DNA, the CDR3 is TGCGCCAGCAGCCAAGGAATCCAGTCCTACGAGCAGTACTTC.